This TCR beta chain originates from a study of blood T cell repertoires in COVID-19. Sequenced by immunoSEQ multiplex PCR; TCRdb stores in-frame clones only, minus some. The table includes around 83,000 clones, approximately 86% detected once. Germline-derived CDR1 and CDR2 are LNHDA and SQIVND (reference sequence). The CDR3 sequence is 16 residues long. Trimming pared 5 bases from V and 0 bases from J, leaving 11 bases between. This sequence originates from an elderly man with active or convalescent COVID-19. Sequencing used peripheral blood. The V call is TRBV19, the J call TRBJ2-6; D gene ambiguous. CDR3 bases: TGTGCCAGTAGTCCCCAACACAACTCTGGGGCCAACGTCCTGACTTTC. Its translation: CASSPQHNSGANVLTF.